The sequence of this TCR beta chain was determined in a study of cytomegalovirus exposure and HLA in healthy donors. The PCR had 60 Vbeta and 13 Jbeta primers. Data came from immunoSEQ multiplex PCR; TCRdb stores just in-frame clones and leaves some out. This sample has 180,000 or so clones, with 80% to 90% found just once. There were likely unrecorded immune exposures, though donors were nominally healthy when sampled. V was clipped by 2 bases and J by 1 base; unmatched bases: 10. The CDR3 totals 17 residues. CDR1 SGHTA and CDR2 FQGNSA come from the germline V gene. Material for sequencing was PBMCs. The source is a young man in good health and CMV-seropositive. The chain joins TRBV7-2 to TRBJ2-7; 8 bases align to TRBD2. The DNA of the CDR3 is TGTGCCAGCAGCTTATCGGGGGGGCCCAAAGGGTCCTACGAGCAGTACTTC. It yields the protein CASSLSGGPKGSYEQYF.